Detailed here is one T cell receptor (beta chain). The antigen remains unidentified. Hyperthyroidism of Graves' type that showed no ophthalmopathy progression within 18 months was stable. The data derive from a study of T cells in Graves' hyperthyroidism and ophthalmopathy. On the study more broadly: Staff took peripheral blood when the initial diagnosis was made, before any treatment began.

Study-wide points: In simple terms, a model built on 13 V-J features told ophthalmopathy apart from stable hyperthyroidism.

RNA transcripts yielded amplified TCR beta CDR3 regions. When the TCR CDR3 underwent first-round RT-PCR, the HTBI primer set was used. Each CDR3 protein gets one entry after TCRdb re-called the multiplex PCR reads with MiXCR. The sample shows about 720,000 distinct CDR3 sequences, less than 20% of them seen only once. The sample comprised blood. This TCR derives from a man aged 18 to 29 with Graves' hyperthyroidism.

The CDR3 sequence: CATSESAGTGGHRGELFF. Here the CDR3 DNA reads TGTGCCACCAGTGAGTCCGCCGGGACAGGGGGCCATCGGGGGGAGCTGTTTTTT. V is TRBV24-1 and J is TRBJ2-2; 12 nucleotides line up with TRBD1. This CDR3 region has 18 residues. The ends lost 4 bases at V and 8 bases at J; junction bases unmatched: 13. The germline V gene encodes CDR1 KGHDR and CDR2 SFDVKD.